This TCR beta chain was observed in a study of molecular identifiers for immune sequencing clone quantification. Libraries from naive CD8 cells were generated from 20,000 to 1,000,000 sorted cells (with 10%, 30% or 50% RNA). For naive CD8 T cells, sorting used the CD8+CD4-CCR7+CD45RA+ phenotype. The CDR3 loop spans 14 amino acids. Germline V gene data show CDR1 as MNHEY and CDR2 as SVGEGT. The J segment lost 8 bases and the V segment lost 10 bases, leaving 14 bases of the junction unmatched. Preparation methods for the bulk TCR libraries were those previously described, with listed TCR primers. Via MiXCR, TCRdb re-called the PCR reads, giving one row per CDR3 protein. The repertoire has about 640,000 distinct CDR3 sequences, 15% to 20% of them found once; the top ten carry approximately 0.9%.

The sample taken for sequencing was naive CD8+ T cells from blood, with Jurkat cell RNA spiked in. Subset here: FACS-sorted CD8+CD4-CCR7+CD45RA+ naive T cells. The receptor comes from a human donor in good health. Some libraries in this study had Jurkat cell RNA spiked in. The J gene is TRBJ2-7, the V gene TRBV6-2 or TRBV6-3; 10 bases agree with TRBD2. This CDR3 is CATRDPGLANKQYF. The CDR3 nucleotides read TGTGCCACTCGGGATCCGGGACTAGCGAACAAGCAGTACTTC.